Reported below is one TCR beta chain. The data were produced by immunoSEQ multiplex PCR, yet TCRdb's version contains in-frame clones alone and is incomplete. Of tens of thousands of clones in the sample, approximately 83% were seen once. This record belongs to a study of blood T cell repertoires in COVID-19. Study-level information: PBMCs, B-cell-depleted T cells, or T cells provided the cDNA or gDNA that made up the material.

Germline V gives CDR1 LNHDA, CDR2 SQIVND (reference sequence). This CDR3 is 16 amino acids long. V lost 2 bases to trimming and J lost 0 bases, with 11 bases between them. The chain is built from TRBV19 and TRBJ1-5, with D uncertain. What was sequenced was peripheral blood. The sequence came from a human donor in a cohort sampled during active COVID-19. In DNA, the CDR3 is TGTGCCAGTAGTATAAGCGGGATCTATAGCAATCAGCCCCAGCATTTT. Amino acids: CASSISGIYSNQPQHF.